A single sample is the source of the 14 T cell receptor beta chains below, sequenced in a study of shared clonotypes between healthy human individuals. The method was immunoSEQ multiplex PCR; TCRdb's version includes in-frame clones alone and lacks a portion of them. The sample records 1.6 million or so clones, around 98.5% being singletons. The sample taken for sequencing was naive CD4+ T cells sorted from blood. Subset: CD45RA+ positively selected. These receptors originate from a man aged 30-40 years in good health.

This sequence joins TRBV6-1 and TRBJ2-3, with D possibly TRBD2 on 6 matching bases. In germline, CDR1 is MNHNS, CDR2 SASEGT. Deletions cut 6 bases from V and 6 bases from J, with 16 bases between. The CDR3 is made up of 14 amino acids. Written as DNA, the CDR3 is TGTGCCAGCAGCGGCCCCGGGGGATTGGATACGCAGTATTTT. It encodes CASSGPGGLDTQYF.

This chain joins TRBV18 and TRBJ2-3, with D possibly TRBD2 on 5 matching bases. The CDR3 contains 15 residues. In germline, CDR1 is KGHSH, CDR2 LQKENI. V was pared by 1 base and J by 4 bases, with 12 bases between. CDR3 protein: CASSPRLAGADTQYF. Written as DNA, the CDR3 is TGTGCCAGCTCACCACGGCTAGCAGGCGCAGATACGCAGTATTTT. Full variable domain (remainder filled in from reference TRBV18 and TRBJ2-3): NAGVMQNPRHLVRRRGQEARLRCSPMKGHSHVYWYRQLPEEGLKFMVYLQKENIIDESGMPKERFSAEFPKEGPSILRIQQVVRGDSAAYFCASSPRLAGADTQYFGPGTRLTVL.

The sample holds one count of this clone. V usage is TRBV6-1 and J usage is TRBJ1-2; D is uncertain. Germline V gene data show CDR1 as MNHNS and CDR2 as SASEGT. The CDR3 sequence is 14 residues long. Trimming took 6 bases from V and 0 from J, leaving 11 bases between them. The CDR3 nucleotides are TGTGCCAGCAGATTTCGGTCTCCTAACTATGGCTACACCTTC. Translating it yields CASRFRSPNYGYTF.

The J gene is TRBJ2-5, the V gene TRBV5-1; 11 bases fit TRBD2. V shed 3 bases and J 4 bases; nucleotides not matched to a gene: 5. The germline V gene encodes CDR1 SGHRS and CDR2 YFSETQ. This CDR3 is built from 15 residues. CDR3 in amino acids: CASSSSGTSGETQYF. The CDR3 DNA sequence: TGCGCCAGCAGCTCCTCCGGGACTAGCGGAGAGACCCAGTACTTC.

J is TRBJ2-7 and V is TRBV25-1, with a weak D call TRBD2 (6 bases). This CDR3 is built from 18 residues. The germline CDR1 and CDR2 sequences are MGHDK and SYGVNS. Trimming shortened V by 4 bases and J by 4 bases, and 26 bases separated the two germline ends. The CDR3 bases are TGTGCCAGCAGTGCGACACGCTTGGGCGGGACTCAAGTATACGAGCAGTACTTC. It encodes CASSATRLGGTQVYEQYF.

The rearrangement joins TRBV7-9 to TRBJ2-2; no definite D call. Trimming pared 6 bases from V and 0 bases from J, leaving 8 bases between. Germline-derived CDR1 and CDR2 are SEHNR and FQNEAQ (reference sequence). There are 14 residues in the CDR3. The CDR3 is CASRKQANTGELFF. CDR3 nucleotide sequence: TGTGCCAGCAGGAAACAAGCGAACACCGGGGAGCTGTTTTTT. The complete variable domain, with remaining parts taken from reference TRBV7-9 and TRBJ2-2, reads DTGVSQNPRHKITKRGQNVTFRCDPISEHNRLYWYRQTLGQGPEFLTYFQNEAQLEKSRLLSDRFSAERPKGSFSTLEIQRTEQGDSAMYLCASRKQANTGELFFGEGSRLTVL.

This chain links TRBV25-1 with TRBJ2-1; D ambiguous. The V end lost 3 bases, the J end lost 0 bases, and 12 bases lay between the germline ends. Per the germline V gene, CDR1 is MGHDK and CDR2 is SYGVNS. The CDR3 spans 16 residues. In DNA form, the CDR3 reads TGTGCCAGCAGTGAGGGGAAGTCTAGCTCCTACAATGAGCAGTTCTTC. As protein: CASSEGKSSSYNEQFF.

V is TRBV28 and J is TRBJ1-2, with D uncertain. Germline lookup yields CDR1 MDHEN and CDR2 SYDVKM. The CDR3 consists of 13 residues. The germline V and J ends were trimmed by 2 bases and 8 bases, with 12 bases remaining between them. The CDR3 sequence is CASSLSPPGGYTF. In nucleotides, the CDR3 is TGTGCCAGCAGTTTAAGCCCCCCGGGCGGCTACACCTTC.

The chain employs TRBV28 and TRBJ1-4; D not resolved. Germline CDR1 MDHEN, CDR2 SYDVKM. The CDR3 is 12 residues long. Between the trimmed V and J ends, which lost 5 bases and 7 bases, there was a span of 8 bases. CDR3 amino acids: CASSRDGEKLFF. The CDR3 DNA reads TGTGCCAGCAGTCGCGATGGTGAAAAACTGTTTTTT. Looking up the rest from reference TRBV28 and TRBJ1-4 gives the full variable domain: DVKVTQSSRYLVKRTGEKVFLECVQDMDHENMFWYRQDPGLGLRLIYFSYDVKMKEKGDIPEGYSVSREKKERFSLILESASTNQTSMYLCASSRDGEKLFFGSGTQLSVL.

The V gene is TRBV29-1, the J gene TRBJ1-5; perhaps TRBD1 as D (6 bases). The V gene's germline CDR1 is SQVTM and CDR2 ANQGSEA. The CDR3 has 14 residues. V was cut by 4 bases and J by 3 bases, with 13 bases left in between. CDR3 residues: CSVARGGANQPQHF. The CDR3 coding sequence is TGCAGCGTTGCAAGGGGGGGCGCCAATCAGCCCCAGCATTTT.

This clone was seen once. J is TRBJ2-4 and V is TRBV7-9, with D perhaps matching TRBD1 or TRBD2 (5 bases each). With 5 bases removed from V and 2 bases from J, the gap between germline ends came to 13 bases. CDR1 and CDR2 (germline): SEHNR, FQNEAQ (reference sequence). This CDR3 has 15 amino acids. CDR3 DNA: TGTGCCAGCAGCCGTCTCCGGGGCACCAAAAACATTCAGTACTTC. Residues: CASSRLRGTKNIQYF.

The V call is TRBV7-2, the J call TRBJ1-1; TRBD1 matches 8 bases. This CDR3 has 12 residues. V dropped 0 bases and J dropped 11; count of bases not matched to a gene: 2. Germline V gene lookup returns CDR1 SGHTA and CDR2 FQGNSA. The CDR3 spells CASSLARGLAFF. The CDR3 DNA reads TGTGCCAGCAGCTTAGCCAGGGGGCTCGCTTTCTTT.

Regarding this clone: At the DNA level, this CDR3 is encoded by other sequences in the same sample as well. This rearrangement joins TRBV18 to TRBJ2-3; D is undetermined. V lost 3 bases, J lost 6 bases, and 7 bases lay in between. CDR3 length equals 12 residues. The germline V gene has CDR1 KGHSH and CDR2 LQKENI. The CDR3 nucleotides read TGTGCCAGCTCACCTCCGACCGATACGCAGTATTTT. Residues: CASSPPTDTQYF. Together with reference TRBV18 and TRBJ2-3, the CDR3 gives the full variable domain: NAGVMQNPRHLVRRRGQEARLRCSPMKGHSHVYWYRQLPEEGLKFMVYLQKENIIDESGMPKERFSAEFPKEGPSILRIQQVVRGDSAAYFCASSPPTDTQYFGPGTRLTVL.

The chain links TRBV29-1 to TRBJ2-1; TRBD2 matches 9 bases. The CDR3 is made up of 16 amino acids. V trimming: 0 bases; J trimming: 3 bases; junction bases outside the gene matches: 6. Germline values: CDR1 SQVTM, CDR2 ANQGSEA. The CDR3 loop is CSVEDAGGRDYNEQFF. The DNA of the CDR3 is TGCAGCGTTGAAGATGCTGGCGGGAGGGACTACAATGAGCAGTTCTTC.